One TCR beta chain is described in this entry. PCR amplification relied on 60 Vbeta primers (plus 13 Jbeta primers). Sequencing was performed with immunoSEQ multiplex PCR; in TCRdb, only in-frame clones are kept and a portion is missing. The table shows 150,000 to 200,000 clones, with around 79% occurring only once. The entry originates in a study of cytomegalovirus exposure and HLA in healthy donors. This CDR3 contains 15 residues. Germline V CDR1 and CDR2: SGHKS, YYEKEE (reference sequence). After removal of 3 bases from V and 6 bases from J, the junction contained 10 bases not matched to a gene. This clonotype was sampled from a woman aged 50 to 60 in good health and CMV-seronegative. Sequencing was performed on PBMCs. The chain combines TRBV5-5 with TRBJ2-7; 9 bases align to TRBD1. The chain's CDR3 is CASSSSTRQGGEQYF. DNA of the CDR3: TGTGCCAGCAGCTCCTCAACACGACAGGGGGGCGAGCAGTACTTC.